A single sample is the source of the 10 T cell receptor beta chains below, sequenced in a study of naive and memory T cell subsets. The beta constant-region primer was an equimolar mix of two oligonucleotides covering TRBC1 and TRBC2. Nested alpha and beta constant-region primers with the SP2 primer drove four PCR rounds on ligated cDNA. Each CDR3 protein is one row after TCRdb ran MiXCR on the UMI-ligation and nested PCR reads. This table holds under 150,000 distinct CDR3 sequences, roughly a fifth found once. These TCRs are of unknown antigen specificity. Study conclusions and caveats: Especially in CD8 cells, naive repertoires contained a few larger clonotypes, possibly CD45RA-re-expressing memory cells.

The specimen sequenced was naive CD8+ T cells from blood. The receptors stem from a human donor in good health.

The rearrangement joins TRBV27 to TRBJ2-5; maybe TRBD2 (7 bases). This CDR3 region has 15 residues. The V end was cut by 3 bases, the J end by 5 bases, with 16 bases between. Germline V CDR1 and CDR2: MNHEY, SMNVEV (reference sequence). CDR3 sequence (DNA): TGTGCCAGCAGTTTTTCACAGGGAGGGATGGAGACCCAGTACTTC. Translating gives CASSFSQGGMETQYF.

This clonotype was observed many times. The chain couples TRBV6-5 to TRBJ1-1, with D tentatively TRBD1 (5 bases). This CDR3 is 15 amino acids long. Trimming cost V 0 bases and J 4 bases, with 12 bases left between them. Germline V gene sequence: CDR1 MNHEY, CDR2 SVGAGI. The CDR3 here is CASSYSGQGVTEAFF. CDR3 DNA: TGTGCCAGCAGTTACTCCGGGCAAGGGGTCACTGAAGCTTTCTTT.

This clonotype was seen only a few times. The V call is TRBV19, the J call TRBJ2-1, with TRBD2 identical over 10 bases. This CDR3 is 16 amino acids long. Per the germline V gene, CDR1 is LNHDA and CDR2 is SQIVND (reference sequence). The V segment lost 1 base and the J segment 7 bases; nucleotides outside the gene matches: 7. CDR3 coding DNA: TGTGCCAGTAGTATAGTCGGAGCGGGAGGGCCGAATGAGCAGTTCTTC. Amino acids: CASSIVGAGGPNEQFF.

The CDR3 region is CASSYGGGRYGYTF. CDR3 sequence (DNA): TGTGCCAGCAGTTACGGGGGCGGCCGGTATGGCTACACCTTC. The genes are TRBV6-5 and TRBJ1-2, with D perhaps TRBD1 (6 bases). Between the trimmed V and J ends, which lost 2 bases and 5 bases, there was a span of 12 bases. This CDR3 has 14 residues. Germline CDR1 is MNHEY and CDR2 is SVGAGI.

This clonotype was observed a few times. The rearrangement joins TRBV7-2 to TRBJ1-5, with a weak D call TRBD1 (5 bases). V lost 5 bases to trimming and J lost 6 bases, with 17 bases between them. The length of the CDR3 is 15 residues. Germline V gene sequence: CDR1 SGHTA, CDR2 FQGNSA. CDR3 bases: TGTGCCAGCAGCAGAGACAGCCCCCCGCGTCAGCCCCAGCATTTT. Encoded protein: CASSRDSPPRQPQHF.

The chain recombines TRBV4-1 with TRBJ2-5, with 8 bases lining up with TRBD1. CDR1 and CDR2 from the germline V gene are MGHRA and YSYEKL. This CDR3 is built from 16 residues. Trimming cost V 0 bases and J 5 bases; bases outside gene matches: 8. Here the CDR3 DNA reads TGCGCCAGCAGCCAAGAAGACAGGGGATCCGGGGAGACCCAGTACTTC. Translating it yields CASSQEDRGSGETQYF.

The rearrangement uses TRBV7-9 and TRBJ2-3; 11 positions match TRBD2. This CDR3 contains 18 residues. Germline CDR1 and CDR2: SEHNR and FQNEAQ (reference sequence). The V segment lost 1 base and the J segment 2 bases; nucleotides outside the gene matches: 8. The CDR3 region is CASSLGLAGGHPTDTQYF. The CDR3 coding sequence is TGTGCCAGCAGCTTAGGGCTAGCGGGAGGCCATCCCACAGATACGCAGTATTTT.

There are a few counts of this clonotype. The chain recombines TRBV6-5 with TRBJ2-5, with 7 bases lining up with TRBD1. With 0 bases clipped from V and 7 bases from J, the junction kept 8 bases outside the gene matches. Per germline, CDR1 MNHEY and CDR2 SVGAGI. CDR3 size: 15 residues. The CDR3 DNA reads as TGTGCCAGCAGTTACTCGAGGGACAGCCTAGGGACCCAGTACTTC. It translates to CASSYSRDSLGTQYF.

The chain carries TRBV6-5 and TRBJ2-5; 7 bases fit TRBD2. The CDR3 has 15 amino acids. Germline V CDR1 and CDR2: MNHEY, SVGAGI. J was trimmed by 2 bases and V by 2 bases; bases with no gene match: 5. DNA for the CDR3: TGTGCCAGCAGTTACGGAGCGGGGATACAAGAGACCCAGTACTTC. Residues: CASSYGAGIQETQYF.

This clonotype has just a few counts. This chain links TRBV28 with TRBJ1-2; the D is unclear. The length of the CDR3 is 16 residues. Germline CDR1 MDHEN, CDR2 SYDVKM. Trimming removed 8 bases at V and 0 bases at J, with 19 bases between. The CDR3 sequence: CASLKWVAASNYGYTF. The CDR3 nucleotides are TGTGCCAGCTTGAAATGGGTGGCAGCGTCTAACTATGGCTACACCTTC.